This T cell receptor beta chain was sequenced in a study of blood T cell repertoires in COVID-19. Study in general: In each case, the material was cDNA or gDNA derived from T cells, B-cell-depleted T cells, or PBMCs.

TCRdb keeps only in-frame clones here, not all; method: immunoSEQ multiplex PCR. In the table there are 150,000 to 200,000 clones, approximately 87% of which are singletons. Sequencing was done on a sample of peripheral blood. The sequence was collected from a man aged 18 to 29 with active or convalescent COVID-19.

CDR3 region: CASSIPQVGGVYGYTF. CDR3 nucleotide sequence: TGTGCCAGTAGTATTCCCCAAGTGGGAGGGGTCTATGGCTACACCTTC. The chain employs TRBV19 and TRBJ1-2; D may be TRBD1 (5 bases). Trimming removed 3 bases at V and 4 bases at J, with 18 bases between. Germline values: CDR1 LNHDA, CDR2 SQIVND (reference sequence). The CDR3 has 16 residues.